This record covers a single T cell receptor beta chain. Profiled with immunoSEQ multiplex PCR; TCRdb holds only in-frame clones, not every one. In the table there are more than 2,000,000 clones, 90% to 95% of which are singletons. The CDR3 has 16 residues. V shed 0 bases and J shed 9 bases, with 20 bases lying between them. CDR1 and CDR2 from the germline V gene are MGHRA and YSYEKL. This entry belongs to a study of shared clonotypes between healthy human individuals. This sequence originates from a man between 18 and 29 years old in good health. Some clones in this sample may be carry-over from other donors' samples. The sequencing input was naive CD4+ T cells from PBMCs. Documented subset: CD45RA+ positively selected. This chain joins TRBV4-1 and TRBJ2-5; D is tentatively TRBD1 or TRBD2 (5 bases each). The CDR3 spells CASSQDVIGRDLAQYF. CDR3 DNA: TGCGCCAGCAGCCAAGACGTGATCGGCAGGGACCTAGCCCAGTACTTC.